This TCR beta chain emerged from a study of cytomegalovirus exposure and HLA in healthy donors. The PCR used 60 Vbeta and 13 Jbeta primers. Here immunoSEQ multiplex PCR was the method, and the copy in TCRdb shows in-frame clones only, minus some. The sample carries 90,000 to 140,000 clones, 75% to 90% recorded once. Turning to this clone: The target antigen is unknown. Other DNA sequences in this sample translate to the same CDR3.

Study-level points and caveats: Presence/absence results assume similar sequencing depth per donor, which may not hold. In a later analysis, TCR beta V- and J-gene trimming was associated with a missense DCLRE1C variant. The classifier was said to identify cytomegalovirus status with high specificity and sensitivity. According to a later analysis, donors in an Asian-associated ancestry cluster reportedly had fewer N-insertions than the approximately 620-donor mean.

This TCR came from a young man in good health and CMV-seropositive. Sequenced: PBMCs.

The CDR3 DNA is TGTGCCAGCAGCCAGATGACTAGCGGGGGCACAGATACGCAGTATTTT. Translating it yields CASSQMTSGGTDTQYF. The chain joins TRBV28 to TRBJ2-3, with 11 bases fitting TRBD2. Germline CDR1 is MDHEN and CDR2 is SYDVKM. The CDR3 spans 16 residues. With 6 bases clipped from V and 1 base from J, the junction kept 6 bases outside the gene matches.